The T cell receptor (beta chain) under discussion was sequenced for a study of cytomegalovirus exposure and HLA in healthy donors. Study-wide findings and caveats: Other equally common chains were less clonally expanded than HLA-associated TCR beta chains, a later analysis showed. Most TCR sequences proved rare, with some public TCRs found in many donors. Immune exposure information available was restricted to CMV serostatus. TCR beta sequences reportedly predicted most subjects' HLA-A and HLA-B alleles accurately.

Concerning this clone: Its specificity is unknown.

Primers included in the PCR were 60 Vbeta and 13 Jbeta primers. The repertoire was sequenced with immunoSEQ multiplex PCR; TCRdb's copy has only in-frame clones and lacks some. Among about 100,000 clones listed, roughly 80% were seen once. Germline V lookup: CDR1 SNHLY, CDR2 FYNNEI. The CDR3 loop spans 15 amino acids. V gave up 5 bases and J gave up 6 bases, with 17 bases separating them. The material sequenced was PBMCs. The chain uses TRBV2 and TRBJ1-5; TRBD1 is a possible D gene (5 bases). The sequence derives from a man aged 30 to 45 in good health and CMV-seropositive. CDR3 residues: CASSPMGGNGQPQHF. CDR3 nucleotide sequence: TGTGCCAGCAGTCCTATGGGGGGGAATGGTCAGCCCCAGCATTTT. The variable domain in full, with the rest retrieved from reference TRBV2 and TRBJ1-5, is EPEVTQTPSHQVTQMGQEVILRCVPISNHLYFYWYRQILGQKVEFLVSFYNNEISEKSEIFDDQFSVERPDGSNFTLKIRSTKLEDSAMYFCASSPMGGNGQPQHFGDGTRLSIL.